A selection of T cell receptor beta chains follows, all from one sample in a study of Graves' ophthalmopathy and Graves' hyperthyroidism. TCRdb re-called the multiplex PCR reads through MiXCR, storing one row per CDR3 protein. Counted here are around 1,000,000 distinct CDR3 sequences, around a third occurring once; the ten biggest clones make up over 8.5%. Sequenced input: peripheral blood or thyroid tissue (not recorded which). The receptors come from an adult man with Graves' hyperthyroidism. CDR3s include the opening cysteine and the closing phenylalanine or tryptophan. D genes are given only for firm matches. For some rows the clone size is stated as once, few or many, or as a class when expanded; others skip it.

TRBV20-1,13,TRBJ2-5,TRBD1,few,CSVSYRGGETQYF,TGCAGTGTCTCGTACAGGGGTGGCGAGACCCAGTACTTC
TRBV2,16,TRBJ1-5,TRBD1,few,CASRTGDSYSNQPQHF,TGTGCCAGCAGGACAGGGGATTCTTATAGCAATCAGCCCCAGCATTTT
TRBV7-9,14,TRBJ1-5,.,.,CASSLSGSGETQHF,TGTGCCAGCAGCTTAAGCGGGAGCGGCGAGACCCAGCATTTT
TRBV15,15,TRBJ1-1,TRBD1,.,CATGEGAGWGTEAFF,TGTGCCACGGGGGAGGGGGCGGGGTGGGGCACTGAAGCTTTCTTT
TRBV20-1,13,TRBJ1-1,.,many,CSARDTTGTEAFF,TGCAGTGCTAGAGATACGACGGGCACTGAAGCTTTCTTT
TRBV7-2,15,TRBJ2-2,TRBD2,.,CASSTGTTYTGELFF,TGTGCCAGCAGCACCGGGACTACATACACCGGGGAGCTGTTTTTT
TRBV5-1,12,TRBJ2-7,.,few,CASKATSYEQYF,TGCGCCAGCAAGGCCACGTCCTACGAGCAGTACTTC
TRBV6-2/TRBV6-3,17,TRBJ2-7,.,few,CASSYSSQGIRPYEQYF,TGTGCCAGCAGTTACTCATCCCAGGGGATAAGGCCCTACGAGCAGTACTTC
TRBV7-2,13,TRBJ1-1,TRBD1,.,CASTIQGARGAFF,TGTGCCAGCACGATCCAGGGGGCGCGAGGAGCTTTCTTT
TRBV5-1,13,TRBJ2-7,TRBD1,many,CASSTGQNYEQYF,TGCGCCAGCAGCACGGGACAGAACTACGAGCAGTACTTC
TRBV7-9,17,TRBJ1-3,.,many,CASSSSLDYRPGNTIYF,TGTGCCAGCAGCTCGAGCCTGGATTACCGACCTGGAAACACCATATATTTT